Following are 21 T cell receptor beta chains from one sample sequenced in a study of T-cell reconstitution after alpha-beta-depleted transplantation in children. Researchers prepared the TCRbeta library using unique molecular identifiers, the study reports. TCRdb re-derived calls from the PCR reads in MiXCR, one entry per CDR3 protein. Of some 200,000 distinct CDR3 sequences listed, less than 8% are singletons. The sample was PBMCs from the stem cell graft donor, taken from the stem cell graft. These receptors all stem from a human donor who donated a stem cell graft to a child with Wiskott-Aldrich syndrome.

There are a few counts of this clonotype. At one end the junction does not follow the germline gene, possibly because of a read error. The chain employs TRBV11-2 and TRBJ2-3; 9 bases are a match to TRBD2. Germline V gene sequence: CDR1 SGHAT, CDR2 FQNNGV. The CDR3 is 16 residues long. The CDR3 here is CASTLGAVAGVNTQYF. DNA of the CDR3: TGTGCCAGCACCTTAGGCGCGGTAGCGGGAGTGAATACGCAGTATTTT. The variable domain in full, with the rest retrieved from reference TRBV11-2 and TRBJ2-3, is EAGVAQSPRYKIIEKRQSVAFWCNPISGHATLYWYQQILGQGPKLLIQFQNNGVVDDSQLPKDRFSAERLKGVDSTLKIQPAKLEDSAVYLCASTLGAVAGVNTQYFGPGTRLTVL.

This clonotype was counted at least ten times. The chain uses TRBV29-1 and TRBJ2-1, with D possibly being TRBD2 (6 bases). V dropped 2 bases and J dropped 5 bases, with 10 bases sitting between them. Germline-derived CDR1 and CDR2 are SQVTM and ANQGSEA. This CDR3 contains 13 residues. CDR3 DNA sequence: TGCAGCGTTGAAAACAGGACTAACAATGAGCAGTTCTTC. Translating it yields CSVENRTNNEQFF.

This clonotype was observed at least ten times. J is TRBJ1-5 and V is TRBV9; no reliable D call. V gave up 7 bases and J gave up 7 bases, with 21 bases separating them. The CDR3 has 15 residues. CDR1 is SGDLS, CDR2 YYNGEE, per germline. CDR3 DNA: TGTGCCAGCTCCCGAGCCGGGAACCTGGGCCAGCCCCAGCATTTT. Protein: CASSRAGNLGQPQHF.

Ten or more counts support this clonotype. The chain uses TRBV29-1 and TRBJ1-2; no clear D gene. Trimming left V 6 bases short and J 4 bases short, with 15 bases between. Looked up from germline, CDR1 is SQVTM and CDR2 is ANQGSEA. The CDR3 extends over 13 amino acids. The CDR3 here is CSVENTWGYGYTF. The CDR3, as DNA: TGCAGCGTGGAAAACACATGGGGCTATGGCTACACCTTC.

This clonotype was recorded many times. The chain is built from TRBV24-1 and TRBJ2-3, with TRBD2 matching 7 bases. In germline, CDR1 is KGHDR, CDR2 SFDVKD. V gave up 6 bases and J gave up 1 base; unmatched junction bases: 15. This CDR3 has 18 amino acids. The DNA for the CDR3 is TGTGCCACCAGTAGTACCCTGGCTAGCGGCTGGGGCACAGATACGCAGTATTTT. Translating gives CATSSTLASGWGTDTQYF.

This clonotype has ten or more counts. The V and J genes are TRBV6-2 or TRBV6-3 and TRBJ1-1, with D unresolved. The CDR3 runs to 14 residues. The V end lost 2 bases, the J end lost 1 base, and 8 bases lay between the germline ends. The germline CDR1 and CDR2 sequences are MNHEY and SVGEGT. The CDR3 DNA is TGTGCCAGCAGTTACCTCGTTCCGAACACTGAAGCTTTCTTT. Encoded protein: CASSYLVPNTEAFF.

This clonotype was picked up many times. V is TRBV5-1 and J is TRBJ2-1, with D perhaps assigned TRBD1 or TRBD2 (5 bases each). The CDR3 is 15 amino acids. V lost 0 bases and J lost 2, with 9 bases in between. Germline V CDR1 and CDR2: SGHRS, YFSETQ. CDR3 nucleotides: TGCGCCAGCAGCTTGGTGTCGGGGCCCTACAATGAGCAGTTCTTC. It encodes CASSLVSGPYNEQFF.

This clonotype came up many times. The chain employs TRBV5-1 and TRBJ1-1, with TRBD1 matching 8 bases. Germline trimming cut 0 bases from V and 5 bases from J; bases unmatched to any gene: 0. This CDR3 is 13 amino acids long. Looked up from germline, CDR1 is SGHRS and CDR2 is YFSETQ. As DNA, the CDR3 is TGCGCCAGCAGCTTGGACAGGGGGACTGAAGCTTTCTTT. Residues: CASSLDRGTEAFF. The variable domain in full, completed from reference TRBV5-1 and TRBJ1-1, reads KAGVTQTPRYLIKTRGQQVTLSCSPISGHRSVSWYQQTPGQGLQFLFEYFSETQRNKGNFPGRFSGRQFSNSRSEMNVSTLELGDSALYLCASSLDRGTEAFFGQGTRLTVV.

In DNA form, the CDR3 reads TGCGCCAGCAGCCGCCAACAGGGCACAGATACGCAGTATTTT. Residues: CASSRQQGTDTQYF. The rearrangement uses TRBV4-3 and TRBJ2-3; D is perhaps TRBD1 (5 bases). The CDR3 length is 14 residues. Trimming left V 4 bases short and J 1 base short, with 9 bases between. CDR1 and CDR2 from the germline V gene are LGHNA and YSLEER.

This clonotype was recorded many times. V usage is TRBV5-1 and J usage is TRBJ2-3; 8 bases fit TRBD2. V lost 2 bases to trimming and J lost 2 bases; unmatched junction nucleotides: 4. There are 15 residues in the CDR3. Germline loops: CDR1 SGHRS, CDR2 YFSETQ. The CDR3 reads CASSLTSGSTDTQYF. In DNA form, the CDR3 reads TGCGCCAGCAGCTTAACTAGCGGATCCACAGATACGCAGTATTTT. The full variable domain, in which reference TRBV5-1 and TRBJ2-3 provide the parts outside the CDR3, is KAGVTQTPRYLIKTRGQQVTLSCSPISGHRSVSWYQQTPGQGLQFLFEYFSETQRNKGNFPGRFSGRQFSNSRSEMNVSTLELGDSALYLCASSLTSGSTDTQYFGPGTRLTVL.

The table lists this clonotype with a few counts. In nucleotides, the CDR3 is TGTGCCAGCAGCTTAGGGACGCGGCACGACGAGCAGTACTTC. Amino acids: CASSLGTRHDEQYF. The rearrangement uses TRBV7-2 and TRBJ2-7; D is undetermined. Germline CDR1 is SGHTA and CDR2 is FQGNSA. Trimming cost V 1 base and J 5 bases, with 12 bases left between them. This CDR3 contains 14 residues.

Many counts were recorded for this clonotype. This chain joins TRBV7-2 and TRBJ1-5, with unresolved D. The CDR3 is 13 residues long. V lost 6 bases to trimming and J lost 0 bases, with 6 bases between them. CDR1 is SGHTA, CDR2 FQGNSA, per germline. The CDR3 region has the DNA TGTGCCAGCAGAGAAAGTAGCAATCAGCCCCAGCATTTT. It is translated as CASRESSNQPQHF. The whole variable domain, remainder taken from reference TRBV7-2 and TRBJ1-5, is GAGVSQSPSNKVTEKGKDVELRCDPISGHTALYWYRQSLGQGLEFLIYFQGNSAPDKSGLPSDRFSAERTGGSVSTLTIQRTQQEDSAVYLCASRESSNQPQHFGDGTRLSIL.

A few counts support this clonotype. The V gene is TRBV5-6, the J gene TRBJ2-2; D uncertain. Trimming shortened V by 2 bases and J by 5 bases, and 7 bases separated the two germline ends. This CDR3 is built from 13 residues. Germline values: CDR1 SGHDT, CDR2 YYEEEE. The CDR3 nucleotides read TGTGCCAGCAGCTTAATCCGAACCGGGGAGCTGTTTTTT. Translating gives CASSLIRTGELFF.

The V gene is TRBV29-1, the J gene TRBJ2-5; possible D gene TRBD1, 6 bases. V lost 4 bases, J lost 2 bases, and 8 bases lay in between. CDR1 and CDR2 from the germline V gene are SQVTM and ANQGSEA. CDR3 length: 12 amino acids. For the CDR3, the DNA is TGCAGCGTTGCCCAGGGGCAAGAGACCCAGTACTTC. Its translation: CSVAQGQETQYF.

This clonotype was counted at least ten times. V usage is TRBV12-3 or TRBV12-4 and J usage is TRBJ2-3; D might be TRBD1 or TRBD2, each matching 5 bases. The CDR3 covers 17 residues. Trimming took 5 bases from V and 4 from J, leaving 22 bases between them. DNA for the CDR3: TGTGCCAGCAGTCAAGTCCTTTGGGGGTTCGACTCAGATACGCAGTATTTT. Protein: CASSQVLWGFDSDTQYF.

This clonotype was detected ten times or more. The chain carries TRBV12-3 or TRBV12-4 and TRBJ2-7, with 10 nucleotides matching TRBD1. The CDR3 is 17 residues long. V shed 7 bases, J shed 3 bases, and the junction held 15 bases outside the gene matches. The DNA of the CDR3 is TGTGCCAGCAACGGACAGGGGGGATCCGGCGGACTCTACGAGCAGTACTTC. Translated, it gives CASNGQGGSGGLYEQYF.

This clonotype was counted ten times or more. The rearrangement joins TRBV12-3 or TRBV12-4 to TRBJ2-5, with TRBD2 matching 9 bases. The CDR3 is 18 amino acids. Trimming cost V 6 bases and J 5 bases; bases outside gene matches: 19. CDR3 region: CASSRREGAGVPRETQYF. CDR3 nucleotides: TGTGCCAGCAGCCGGCGGGAGGGAGCGGGAGTCCCCCGGGAGACCCAGTACTTC.

This clonotype has at least ten counts. V and J are TRBV7-9 and TRBJ1-1; no firm D call. The CDR3 runs 12 residues. Trimming cost V 3 bases and J 6 bases, with 8 bases left between them. From germline, CDR1 is SEHNR and CDR2 FQNEAQ (reference sequence). For the CDR3, the DNA is TGTGCCAGCAGCTTTTCCGTGCCTGAAGCTTTCTTT. It encodes CASSFSVPEAFF.

This clonotype was seen at least ten times. The chain carries TRBV7-2 and TRBJ2-2, with 8 bases fitting TRBD1. The length of the CDR3 is 15 residues. Trimming removed 5 bases from V and 0 bases from J; junction bases left unmatched: 2. Germline V gene lookup returns CDR1 SGHTA and CDR2 FQGNSA. CDR3 in DNA: TGTGCCAGCAGCGAACAGGGGGCGAACACCGGGGAGCTGTTTTTT. Translation gives CASSEQGANTGELFF.

The chain employs TRBV7-9 and TRBJ2-4; 7 positions match TRBD2. Germline V gene lookup returns CDR1 SEHNR and CDR2 FQNEAQ (reference sequence). The CDR3 has 15 residues. The J segment lost 6 bases and the V segment lost 4 bases, leaving 9 bases of the junction unmatched. The CDR3 here is CASSSPQREGNIQYF. DNA for the CDR3: TGTGCCAGCAGCTCCCCACAGAGGGAGGGAAACATTCAGTACTTC.

The sample holds many counts of this clonotype. The rearrangement uses TRBV6-2 or TRBV6-3 and TRBJ1-2; TRBD1 aligns across 10 bases. This CDR3 comprises 16 residues. From germline, CDR1 is MNHEY and CDR2 SVGEGT. Losses at the gene ends were 6 bases for V and 5 bases for J; bases not matched to a gene: 12. The CDR3 protein is CASSHHPGQGTYGYTF. Written as DNA, the CDR3 is TGTGCCAGCAGCCACCACCCGGGACAGGGGACGTATGGCTACACCTTC.